This TCR beta chain stems from a study of T cells in localized non-small cell lung cancer. Study-level points and caveats: Of the tissues analyzed, uninvolved adjacent lung showed maximal T cell clonality, greater than tumor.

On this clone: The antigen is undetermined.

The CDR3 extends over 12 amino acids. The germline CDR1 and CDR2 sequences are SEHNR and FQNEAQ (reference sequence). V shed 1 base and J shed 3 bases, with 3 bases lying between them. Libraries were prepared by immunoSEQ multiplex PCR; TCRdb keeps only in-frame clonotypes and omits some of them. The table records about 21,000 clones, nearly 90% of them present only once. The rearrangement uses TRBV7-9 and TRBJ1-1, with no clear D. Sequences were derived from peripheral blood mononuclear cells, sampled before any cancer treatment. The sequence was obtained from a male donor at least 60 years old with stage II lung adenocarcinoma. The DNA for the CDR3 is TGTGCCAGCAGCTTAGTTGACACTGAAGCTTTCTTT. It codes for CASSLVDTEAFF. Combining the CDR3 with reference TRBV7-9 and TRBJ1-1 gives the whole variable domain DTGVSQNPRHKITKRGQNVTFRCDPISEHNRLYWYRQTLGQGPEFLTYFQNEAQLEKSRLLSDRFSAERPKGSFSTLEIQRTEQGDSAMYLCASSLVDTEAFFGQGTRLTVV.